These T cell receptor beta chains were read from a single sample in a study of lung T cells in sarcoidosis with Löfgren's syndrome. TCRdb called the reads again in MiXCR, with one record for every CDR3 protein. The table records 7,000 to 9,500 distinct CDR3 sequences, around a fifth of them present only once. What was sequenced was CD4+ T cells from bronchoalveolar lavage fluid. Receptor source: a human donor with sarcoidosis (Löfgren's syndrome or another form), or a control subject (not recorded which). The CDR3 runs from the conserved cysteine through the conserved F or W. The D gene is left open where the match is weak. A row's size may be missing; if present it is once, few, many or a size class.

j_call: TRBJ2-7; v_call: TRBV28; d_call: -; clone_size: -; cdr3_aa: CASSSPQGYDEQYF; cdr3_nt: TGTGCCAGCAGTTCTCCACAGGGATACGACGAGCAGTACTTC
j_call: TRBJ1-1; v_call: TRBV5-8; d_call: -; clone_size: -; cdr3_aa: CASRTGHLNTEAFF; cdr3_nt: TGTGCCAGCAGAACAGGACACTTGAACACTGAAGCTTTCTTT
j_call: TRBJ2-6; v_call: TRBV28; d_call: -; clone_size: many; cdr3_aa: CASRVVGANVLTF; cdr3_nt: TGTGCCAGCAGGGTGGTGGGGGCCAACGTCCTGACTTTC
j_call: TRBJ1-1; v_call: TRBV10-3; d_call: TRBD1; clone_size: -; cdr3_aa: CAISEAGGESTEAFF; cdr3_nt: TGTGCCATCAGTGAGGCAGGGGGCGAGAGCACTGAAGCTTTCTTT
j_call: TRBJ1-1; v_call: TRBV29-1; d_call: -; clone_size: many; cdr3_aa: CSVSLRRDTEAFF; cdr3_nt: TGCAGCGTGAGCCTCAGGCGGGATACTGAAGCTTTCTTT
j_call: TRBJ2-1; v_call: TRBV30; d_call: -; clone_size: many; cdr3_aa: CASTISRRDEQFF; cdr3_nt: TGTGCCTCAACGATTAGCCGCAGGGATGAGCAGTTCTTC
j_call: TRBJ2-1; v_call: TRBV20-1; d_call: TRBD1; clone_size: medium-sized; cdr3_aa: CSPAQGTGINEQFF; cdr3_nt: TGCAGTCCCGCCCAAGGGACAGGGATTAATGAGCAGTTCTTC
j_call: TRBJ2-1; v_call: TRBV5-1; d_call: -; clone_size: -; cdr3_aa: CASSLLGSEGIF; cdr3_nt: TGCGCCAGCAGCTTGTTGGGCAGCGAAGGGATCTTC
j_call: TRBJ1-1; v_call: TRBV19; d_call: -; clone_size: many; cdr3_aa: CASSMGRGPEAFF; cdr3_nt: TGTGCCAGTAGTATGGGGAGAGGCCCTGAAGCTTTCTTT
j_call: TRBJ2-7; v_call: TRBV3-1; d_call: -; clone_size: -; cdr3_aa: CASSQGLVGSYEQYF; cdr3_nt: TGTGCCAGCAGCCAAGGACTGGTCGGCTCCTACGAGCAGTACTTC
j_call: TRBJ2-1; v_call: TRBV7-2; d_call: TRBD2; clone_size: many; cdr3_aa: CASSPDGQRGSSFF; cdr3_nt: TGTGCCAGCAGTCCAGATGGCCAGCGGGGTAGCTCGTTCTTC
j_call: TRBJ2-7; v_call: TRBV7-9; d_call: TRBD1; clone_size: medium-sized; cdr3_aa: CASSILDRLEQYF; cdr3_nt: TGTGCCAGCAGCATCTTGGACAGGCTAGAGCAGTACTTC
j_call: TRBJ1-6; v_call: TRBV5-1; d_call: -; clone_size: many; cdr3_aa: CASSLGAGNSPLHF; cdr3_nt: TGCGCCAGCAGCTTGGGGGCAGGGAATTCACCCCTCCACTTT
j_call: TRBJ2-6; v_call: TRBV11-2; d_call: -; clone_size: many; cdr3_aa: CASSSTGLSGANVLTF; cdr3_nt: TGTGCCAGCAGCTCTACAGGGCTCTCTGGGGCCAACGTCCTGACTTTC
j_call: TRBJ1-2; v_call: TRBV5-4; d_call: TRBD1; clone_size: many; cdr3_aa: CASTREGGNYGYTF; cdr3_nt: TGTGCCAGCACCAGAGAAGGGGGCAACTATGGCTACACCTTC
j_call: TRBJ1-2; v_call: TRBV9; d_call: -; clone_size: few; cdr3_aa: CASSVSGSLNYGYTF; cdr3_nt: TGTGCCAGCAGCGTAAGCGGTTCCCTTAACTATGGCTACACCTTC
j_call: TRBJ1-3; v_call: TRBV10-3; d_call: -; clone_size: medium-sized; cdr3_aa: CAISESSGHISGNTIYF; cdr3_nt: TGTGCCATCAGTGAGTCATCGGGACACATCTCTGGAAACACCATATATTTT
j_call: TRBJ2-1; v_call: TRBV5-1; d_call: -; clone_size: many; cdr3_aa: CASSPGGAYNEQFF; cdr3_nt: TGCGCCAGCAGCCCCGGGGGTGCCTACAATGAGCAGTTCTTC
j_call: TRBJ1-5; v_call: TRBV2; d_call: -; clone_size: -; cdr3_aa: CTSSVDGISNQPQHF; cdr3_nt: TGTACCAGCAGTGTCGACGGGATTAGCAATCAGCCCCAGCATTTT
j_call: TRBJ1-2; v_call: TRBV5-4; d_call: -; clone_size: few; cdr3_aa: CASSAGSSEVYGYTF; cdr3_nt: TGTGCCAGCAGCGCGGGCTCCTCGGAGGTCTATGGCTACACCTTC
j_call: TRBJ1-3; v_call: TRBV10-3; d_call: -; clone_size: once; cdr3_aa: CAISESSGHISENTIYF; cdr3_nt: TGTGCCATCAGTGAGTCATCAGGACACATCTCTGAAAACACCATATATTTT
j_call: TRBJ2-1; v_call: TRBV6-1; d_call: TRBD1; clone_size: many; cdr3_aa: CASRAGTGGSYEQFF; cdr3_nt: TGTGCCAGCAGAGCCGGGACAGGGGGTTCATATGAGCAGTTCTTC
j_call: TRBJ2-7; v_call: TRBV20-1; d_call: TRBD1; clone_size: many; cdr3_aa: CSARDRDRGRTGEQYF; cdr3_nt: TGCAGTGCTAGGGACCGGGACAGGGGCCGTACGGGCGAGCAGTACTTC
j_call: TRBJ2-7; v_call: TRBV7-6; d_call: TRBD2; clone_size: few; cdr3_aa: CASSLGGGEQYF; cdr3_nt: TGTGCCAGCAGCTTAGGGGGGGGCGAGCAGTACTTC
j_call: TRBJ1-5; v_call: TRBV11-2; d_call: -; clone_size: -; cdr3_aa: CASSLGNNQPQHF; cdr3_nt: TGTGCCAGCAGCTTGGGGAACAATCAGCCCCAGCATTTT
j_call: TRBJ1-1; v_call: TRBV27; d_call: -; clone_size: medium-sized; cdr3_aa: CASSPPYRVWEAFF; cdr3_nt: TGTGCCAGCAGTCCACCATACAGGGTTTGGGAAGCTTTCTTT
j_call: TRBJ2-1; v_call: TRBV19; d_call: -; clone_size: few; cdr3_aa: CASVKGDTDIQFF; cdr3_nt: TGTGCCAGTGTAAAGGGGGACACCGACATCCAGTTCTTC
j_call: TRBJ2-7; v_call: TRBV18; d_call: -; clone_size: many; cdr3_aa: CASSPPGIGEQYF; cdr3_nt: TGTGCCAGCTCACCACCGGGGATTGGCGAGCAGTACTTC
j_call: TRBJ1-5; v_call: TRBV24-1; d_call: -; clone_size: medium-sized; cdr3_aa: CATSRLGNQPQHF; cdr3_nt: TGTGCCACCAGTCGTTTGGGGAATCAGCCCCAGCATTTT
j_call: TRBJ2-7; v_call: TRBV6-2/TRBV6-3; d_call: -; clone_size: many; cdr3_aa: CASSWWMGPSYEQYF; cdr3_nt: TGTGCCAGCAGTTGGTGGATGGGACCCTCCTACGAGCAGTACTTC
j_call: TRBJ2-5; v_call: TRBV2; d_call: -; clone_size: -; cdr3_aa: CASSVRGLGETQYF; cdr3_nt: TGTGCCAGCAGTGTCCGGGGGCTCGGGGAGACCCAGTACTTC
j_call: TRBJ2-7; v_call: TRBV5-1; d_call: TRBD2; clone_size: -; cdr3_aa: CASSFGPSGAEQYF; cdr3_nt: TGCGCCAGCAGCTTTGGTCCTAGCGGGGCCGAGCAGTACTTC
j_call: TRBJ1-3; v_call: TRBV27; d_call: -; clone_size: medium-sized; cdr3_aa: CASRLNPSSGNTIYF; cdr3_nt: TGTGCCAGCAGGCTCAATCCTAGCTCTGGAAACACCATATATTTT
j_call: TRBJ2-7; v_call: TRBV20-1; d_call: -; clone_size: many; cdr3_aa: CSARWGSEEQYF; cdr3_nt: TGCAGTGCTAGATGGGGGTCAGAGGAGCAGTACTTC
j_call: TRBJ2-5; v_call: TRBV6-6; d_call: -; clone_size: many; cdr3_aa: CASSYSTRGETQYF; cdr3_nt: TGTGCCAGCAGTTACTCGACTAGGGGGGAGACCCAGTACTTC
j_call: TRBJ1-1; v_call: TRBV7-2; d_call: -; clone_size: many; cdr3_aa: CASSSQKNTEAFF; cdr3_nt: TGTGCCAGCAGCTCCCAGAAGAACACTGAAGCTTTCTTT
j_call: TRBJ2-7; v_call: TRBV20-1; d_call: TRBD2; clone_size: -; cdr3_aa: CSAREASGAYEQYF; cdr3_nt: TGCAGTGCTAGAGAGGCTAGCGGGGCCTACGAGCAGTACTTC
j_call: TRBJ2-5; v_call: TRBV20-1; d_call: -; clone_size: many; cdr3_aa: CSARGALETQYF; cdr3_nt: TGCAGTGCTCGGGGGGCCTTGGAGACCCAGTACTTC
j_call: TRBJ1-6; v_call: TRBV9; d_call: -; clone_size: -; cdr3_aa: CASSSSPNNSPLHF; cdr3_nt: TGTGCCAGCAGCTCCAGTCCGAATAATTCACCCCTCCACTTT
j_call: TRBJ2-5; v_call: TRBV18; d_call: -; clone_size: -; cdr3_aa: CASSPPGHQGETQYF; cdr3_nt: TGTGCCAGCTCACCTCCGGGACATCAGGGAGAGACCCAGTACTTC
j_call: TRBJ2-7; v_call: TRBV28; d_call: -; clone_size: many; cdr3_aa: CASSLAGSYEQYF; cdr3_nt: TGTGCCAGCAGTTTAGCAGGGTCCTACGAGCAGTACTTC
j_call: TRBJ2-2; v_call: TRBV15; d_call: -; clone_size: large; cdr3_aa: CATSRLFGGYTGELFF; cdr3_nt: TGTGCCACCAGCAGACTATTTGGGGGATACACCGGGGAGCTGTTTTTT
j_call: TRBJ1-1; v_call: TRBV9; d_call: -; clone_size: -; cdr3_aa: CASSVAANTEAFF; cdr3_nt: TGTGCCAGCAGCGTAGCGGCAAACACTGAAGCTTTCTTT
j_call: TRBJ1-1; v_call: TRBV20-1; d_call: -; clone_size: -; cdr3_aa: CSAPPGQTNTEALF; cdr3_nt: TGCAGTGCGCCTCCGGGCCAAACGAACACTGAAGCTCTCTTT
j_call: TRBJ1-4; v_call: TRBV5-5; d_call: -; clone_size: few; cdr3_aa: CASSQGGDEKLFF; cdr3_nt: TGTGCCAGCAGCCAGGGAGGCGATGAAAAACTGTTTTTT
j_call: TRBJ1-5; v_call: TRBV19; d_call: -; clone_size: -; cdr3_aa: CASSIDRILGTDQPQHF; cdr3_nt: TGTGCCAGTAGTATAGATCGAATCCTAGGGACGGATCAGCCCCAGCATTTT
j_call: TRBJ1-5; v_call: TRBV28; d_call: -; clone_size: medium-sized; cdr3_aa: CASTHYPNQPQHF; cdr3_nt: TGTGCCAGCACCCATTATCCCAATCAGCCCCAGCATTTT
j_call: TRBJ2-1; v_call: TRBV2; d_call: -; clone_size: -; cdr3_aa: CATARGREQFF; cdr3_nt: TGTGCCACGGCCCGGGGGAGGGAGCAGTTCTTC
j_call: TRBJ2-2; v_call: TRBV7-6; d_call: -; clone_size: -; cdr3_aa: CASSVTGTTGELFF; cdr3_nt: TGTGCCAGCAGCGTTACAGGGACCACCGGGGAGCTGTTTTTT
j_call: TRBJ2-2; v_call: TRBV5-1; d_call: TRBD2; clone_size: few; cdr3_aa: CASSPGLASGELFF; cdr3_nt: TGCGCCAGCAGCCCCGGACTAGCCAGCGGGGAGCTGTTTTTT
j_call: TRBJ1-1; v_call: TRBV7-9; d_call: -; clone_size: -; cdr3_aa: CASSLYRDNTEAFF; cdr3_nt: TGTGCCAGCAGCTTATACAGGGACAACACTGAAGCTTTCTTT
j_call: TRBJ1-3; v_call: TRBV10-2; d_call: -; clone_size: many; cdr3_aa: CASSPDSSGNTIYF; cdr3_nt: TGCGCCAGCAGTCCGGACAGCTCTGGAAACACCATATATTTT
j_call: TRBJ2-2; v_call: TRBV5-4; d_call: TRBD1; clone_size: -; cdr3_aa: CASSLADRANPGELFF; cdr3_nt: TGTGCCAGCAGCTTGGCCGACAGGGCGAACCCCGGGGAGCTGTTTTTT